Sequencing of this T cell receptor beta chain was carried out in a study of T cells of healthy individuals. TCRdb fed the 5' RACE reads into MiXCR, producing one record per CDR3 protein. Of 95,000 to 100,000 distinct CDR3 sequences listed, roughly 18% were seen once; the top ten hold over 5%. The receptor comes from a human donor in good health.

The DNA for the CDR3 is TGTGCCAGCAGTTCCAGCTATGGCTACACCTTC. Protein sequence: CASSSSYGYTF. This chain connects TRBV6-5 to TRBJ1-2; D not resolved. Trimming removed 4 bases from V and 4 bases from J, with 4 bases in between. CDR3 length equals 11 residues. The germline CDR1 and CDR2 sequences are MNHEY and SVGAGI.